This TCR beta chain emerged from a study of technical replicates of blood from several donors. The table came from immunoSEQ multiplex PCR; TCRdb's copy has only in-frame clones and leaves some out. The sample carries around 70,000 clones, roughly 94% recorded once. This CDR3 has 16 residues. V and J are TRBV21-1 and TRBJ2-5; the table's TRBD1 call for D was not verified on the DNA. TRBV21-1 is tagged as a pseudogene. The sequencing input was T cells isolated from PBMCs. The TCR comes from a human donor in good health. CDR3 sequence reads: CASNSKGRTGEETQYF. The DNA for the CDR3 is TGTGCCAGCAACTCGAAGGGGAGGACAGGGGAAGAGACCCAGTACTTC.